This TCR beta chain was recovered during a study of T cells in Graves' hyperthyroidism and ophthalmopathy. Background on the study: It was at initial diagnosis, before any treatment, that peripheral blood was collected.

Clinical symptoms, serum thyroxine, TRAb, thyroid ultrasound and orbital computed tomography established diagnosis. As to this clonotype: As yet, its antigen is unknown.

From RNA transcripts, TCR beta CDR3 regions were amplified. HTBI primers were employed in a first-round RT-PCR of the TCR CDR3. TCRdb passed the multiplex PCR reads through MiXCR, listing each CDR3 protein once. Seen here are about 250,000 distinct CDR3 sequences, around 22% observed once, and the top ten hold around 64%. Whole-study findings and limits: Blood also carried most thyroid clonotypes expanded above 0.001. A 13 V-J model separated ophthalmopathy from stable hyperthyroidism.

The CDR3 totals 14 residues. The V gene's germline CDR1 is LGHDT and CDR2 YNNKEL (reference sequence). Trimming shortened V by 2 bases and J by 0 bases, and 2 bases separated the two germline ends. The rearrangement joins TRBV3-1 to TRBJ2-6; D not certain. The source of this sequence is a man aged 25-45 years with Graves' ophthalmopathy. Specimen: blood. The CDR3 DNA reads TGTGCCAGCAGCCAATTCTCTGGGGCCAACGTCCTGACTTTC. Its translation: CASSQFSGANVLTF. The full variable domain, rest sourced from reference TRBV3-1 and TRBJ2-6, is DTAVSQTPKYLVTQMGNDKSIKCEQNLGHDTMYWYKQDSKKFLKIMFSYNNKELIINETVPNRFSPKSPDKAHLNLHINSLELGDSAVYFCASSQFSGANVLTFGAGSRLTVL.